The next 26 T cell receptor beta chains were all read from a single sample in a study of post-analysis software for immune sequencing data. Whole-study results and caveats: Five or six TRBV segments were significantly more frequent in patients than in controls. TRBV5-6, TRBV5-1 and TRBV20-1 were among these segments.

Unique molecular identifiers tagged the TCR beta cDNA libraries. TCRdb independently ran MiXCR on the PCR reads; one entry per CDR3 protein. There are some 500,000 distinct CDR3 sequences in the sample; around 40% occur only once, and around 10% lies in the top ten. What these receptors recognize is not known. The source material was blood. These receptors came from a girl aged 5-17 years with multiple sclerosis.

About this clonotype itself: A much more abundant neighbour one base away suggests this may be a read error. This sequence joins TRBV20-1 and TRBJ2-1; D unclear. The CDR3 sequence is 9 residues long. The germline CDR1 and CDR2 sequences are DFQATT and SNEGSKA (reference sequence). CDR3 loop: CSIAETQFF. Written as DNA, the CDR3 is TGCAGCATTGCCGAGACCCAGTTCTTC.

This clonotype was recorded many times. V and J are TRBV29-1 and TRBJ2-7; TRBD1 is a possible D gene (5 bases). The CDR3 totals 13 residues. Germline lookup yields CDR1 SQVTM and CDR2 ANQGSEA. The germline V and J ends were trimmed by 0 bases and 5 bases, with 11 bases remaining between them. CDR3 residues: CSVEDRVRDEQYF. DNA of the CDR3: TGCAGCGTTGAAGACAGGGTGAGAGACGAGCAGTACTTC.

A single count supports this clonotype. CDR3 DNA: TGCAGTGCTCGACGGGGGGACAGGGGCCAAGAGACCCAGTACTTC. Protein sequence: CSARRGDRGQETQYF. The gene calls are TRBV20-1 and TRBJ2-5; 10 bases fit TRBD1. The CDR3 extends over 15 amino acids. From germline, CDR1 is DFQATT and CDR2 SNEGSKA (reference sequence). The V gene end was trimmed by 5 bases and the J gene end by 1 base; junction bases not matched to a gene: 7.

V and J are TRBV12-3 or TRBV12-4 and TRBJ2-3; the match to TRBD2 covers 9 bases. The CDR3 spans 15 residues. J gave up 2 bases and V 7 bases, and 7 bases lay outside the gene matches. CDR3 sequence reads: CASTSGDFTTDTQYF. CDR3 DNA: TGTGCCAGCACTAGCGGGGATTTTACCACAGATACGCAGTATTTT.

The chain uses TRBV7-2 and TRBJ2-7; no reliable D call. The CDR3 totals 14 residues. Between the trimmed V and J ends, which lost 2 bases and 0 bases, there was a span of 8 bases. In germline, CDR1 is SGHTA, CDR2 FQGNSA. CDR3 in amino acids: CASSLNARSYEQYF. The DNA of the CDR3 is TGTGCCAGCAGCTTAAACGCCCGCTCCTACGAGCAGTACTTC.

This clonotype was found a few times. This sequence joins TRBV28 and TRBJ2-1; 7 positions match TRBD2. Trimming at V came to 5 bases and at J to 3 bases, leaving 10 bases not matched to a gene. The CDR3 sequence is 16 residues long. CDR1 and CDR2 from the germline V gene are MDHEN and SYDVKM. The CDR3 here is CASSTPRTGGYNEQFF. CDR3 nucleotide sequence: TGTGCCAGCAGTACACCCCGGACGGGAGGCTACAATGAGCAGTTCTTC.

As DNA, the CDR3 is TGTGCCAGCAGCCAAGCGGGAGGAGGGGGGGATACGCAGTATTTT. Protein sequence: CASSQAGGGGDTQYF. The chain has TRBV3-1 and TRBJ2-3; D may be TRBD2 (7 bases). V was cut by 1 base and J by 6 bases, with 14 bases left in between. The CDR3 has 15 amino acids. Looked up from germline, CDR1 is LGHDT and CDR2 is YNNKEL (reference sequence).

This clonotype was seen a few times. The CDR3 loop reads CASSEFNEQYF. The DNA of the CDR3 is TGTGCCAGCAGTGAATTTAACGAGCAGTACTTC. The gene calls are TRBV25-1 and TRBJ2-4; D is uncertain. The tail of the sequence fits TRBJ2-7 better, so the J call may be wrong. Germline V gene lookup returns CDR1 MGHDK and CDR2 SYGVNS. CDR3 length: 11 residues.

The rearrangement links TRBV6-2 or TRBV6-3 to TRBJ2-1; 16 bases line up with TRBD2. CDR3 size: 14 residues. In germline, CDR1 is MNHEY, CDR2 SVGEGT. The V segment lost 11 bases and the J segment 5 bases; nucleotides outside the gene matches: 3. DNA for the CDR3: TGTGCCGGGGGACTAGCGGGAGGGAACAATGAGCAGTTCTTC. This codes for CAGGLAGGNNEQFF.

The CDR3 here is CASSSAGDRGEQYF. For the CDR3, the DNA is TGTGCCAGCAGCTCGGCCGGGGACAGGGGCGAGCAGTACTTC. This sequence joins TRBV13 and TRBJ2-7; 10 nucleotides line up with TRBD1. With V trimmed by 4 bases and J by 6 bases, 6 bases remained unmatched. The germline CDR1 and CDR2 sequences are PRHDT and FYEKMQ (reference sequence). This CDR3 is built from 14 residues.

Worth noting for this clonotype: One end of the junction fails to match germline, which may point to a read error. This chain connects TRBV7-7 to TRBJ2-2; D is unclear. Germline CDR1 SSHAT, CDR2 FNYEAQ (reference sequence). This CDR3 spans 13 amino acids. CDR3 residues: CASSQVVDGELFF. DNA of the CDR3: TGTGCTAGCAGCCAAGTCGTCGACGGGGAGCTGTTTTTT.

The chain has TRBV20-1 and TRBJ2-7, with 14 nucleotides matching TRBD2. Germline V lookup: CDR1 DFQATT, CDR2 SNEGSKA (reference sequence). With 2 bases clipped from V and 3 bases from J, the junction kept 3 bases outside the gene matches. This CDR3 is 15 amino acids long. The chain's CDR3 is CSARTGTSGSYEQYF. The DNA of the CDR3 is TGCAGTGCTAGAACAGGGACTAGCGGGAGCTACGAGCAGTACTTC.

This clonotype was observed a few times. The rearrangement joins TRBV2 to TRBJ1-4; no reliable D call. Germline V lookup: CDR1 SNHLY, CDR2 FYNNEI. The CDR3 length is 16 residues. V was trimmed by 6 bases and J by 3 bases, leaving 17 bases between them. CDR3 amino acids: CASSRLNSAANEKLFF. The CDR3 region has the DNA TGTGCCAGCAGCCGGCTGAACAGCGCGGCTAATGAAAAACTGTTTTTT.

This clonotype occurred once. V gene TRBV29-1 combines with J gene TRBJ2-6, with 7 bases matching TRBD2. CDR1 is SQVTM and CDR2 is ANQGSEA in the germline V gene. This CDR3 region has 16 residues. V was clipped by 0 bases and J by 2 bases; unmatched bases: 4. The CDR3 bases are TGCAGCGTTGAAGAAGGAAGCGGGGCTGGGGCCAACGTCCTGACTTTC. This translates into CSVEEGSGAGANVLTF.

This clonotype showed up just a few times. The chain couples TRBV10-3 to TRBJ2-3; D call uncertain. This CDR3 region has 13 residues. The V end lost 5 bases, the J end lost 5 bases, and 11 bases lay between the germline ends. Germline CDR1 ENHRY, CDR2 SYGVKD. The CDR3 DNA sequence: TGTGCCATCAGTTTGACTTTTGGAGATACGCAGTATTTT. Its translation is CAISLTFGDTQYF.

The chain links TRBV20-1 to TRBJ2-1, with no clear D. Trimming took 3 bases from V and 6 from J, leaving 6 bases between them. The germline CDR1 and CDR2 sequences are DFQATT and SNEGSKA (reference sequence). The CDR3 extends over 11 amino acids. The CDR3 spells CSASGANEQFF. The CDR3 bases are TGCAGTGCTAGCGGCGCCAATGAGCAGTTCTTC.

The V call is TRBV28, the J call TRBJ2-4; the D gene is possibly TRBD1 (5 bases). V was clipped by 8 bases and J by 10 bases, with 18 bases between them. Germline-derived CDR1 and CDR2 are MDHEN and SYDVKM. CDR3 size: 13 residues. CDR3 in amino acids: CASPPVRRQIQYF. In DNA, the CDR3 is TGTGCCAGCCCCCCCGTCCGGAGACAGATTCAGTACTTC.

This clonotype was picked up a small number of times. The chain recombines TRBV12-3 or TRBV12-4 with TRBJ2-7, with D possibly being TRBD1 (6 bases). The CDR3 length is 15 residues. V lost 6 bases to trimming and J lost 7 bases, with 22 bases between them. CDR3 bases: TGTGCCAGCAGCCGGGGCCGGGACAAAGGCGAAGAGCAGTACTTC. Its translation is CASSRGRDKGEEQYF.

This clonotype was picked up a small number of times. The genes are TRBV12-3 or TRBV12-4 and TRBJ2-7, with D maybe TRBD2 (5 bases). The CDR3 runs 15 residues. Trimming took 6 bases from V and 4 from J, leaving 19 bases between them. CDR3 region: CASRFGNGLFYEQYF. CDR3 DNA: TGTGCCAGCAGGTTTGGGAATGGACTTTTTTACGAGCAGTACTTC.

The rearrangement joins TRBV5-6 to TRBJ2-1, with D possibly TRBD2 on 6 matching bases. Trimming cost V 4 bases and J 2 bases, with 13 bases left between them. The CDR3 loop spans 15 amino acids. From germline, CDR1 is SGHDT and CDR2 YYEEEE. CDR3 loop: CASSPGAGPYNEQFF. In DNA form, the CDR3 reads TGTGCCAGCAGCCCCGGGGCGGGGCCCTACAATGAGCAGTTCTTC.

This clonotype turned up a few times. V gene TRBV27 combines with J gene TRBJ2-1; TRBD1 agrees at 9 bases. The CDR3 spans 14 residues. V was pared by 5 bases and J by 8 bases, with 7 bases of the junction left unmatched. The germline V gene has CDR1 MNHEY and CDR2 SMNVEV (reference sequence). The CDR3 DNA follows: TGTGCCAGCAGTCCCGACAGGGGGAACGATGAGCAGTTCTTC. Protein: CASSPDRGNDEQFF.

J is TRBJ2-1 and V is TRBV20-1; TRBD2 matches 12 bases. V lost 5 bases, J lost 8 bases, and 10 bases stayed unmatched. The CDR3 has 15 amino acids. The V gene's germline CDR1 is DFQATT and CDR2 SNEGSKA (reference sequence). In DNA, the CDR3 is TGCAGTGCTGCAAGACTAGCGGGAGTCGGGGATGAGCAGTTCTTC. This gives the protein CSAARLAGVGDEQFF.

This rearrangement joins TRBV20-1 to TRBJ1-1; D is unclear. CDR1 is DFQATT and CDR2 is SNEGSKA in the germline V gene (reference sequence). The CDR3 sequence is 12 residues long. Trimming took off 6 bases at V and 4 bases at J, with 12 bases between the two ends. The CDR3 DNA follows: TGCAGTGCCGGCGCGGGGAGCACTGAAGCTTTCTTT. The encoded protein is CSAGAGSTEAFF.

The chain recombines TRBV29-1 with TRBJ2-7; D perhaps matches TRBD1 (6 bases). CDR1 SQVTM and CDR2 ANQGSEA come from the germline V gene. The CDR3 has 13 residues. V lost 4 bases, J lost 2 bases, and 12 bases lay in between. The CDR3 loop reads CSVADRMTYEQYF. In DNA form, the CDR3 reads TGCAGCGTTGCCGACAGGATGACCTACGAGCAGTACTTC.

This clonotype was observed a handful of times. This chain joins TRBV29-1 and TRBJ1-2; TRBD1 matches 11 bases. V lost 7 bases to trimming and J lost 5 bases; unmatched junction nucleotides: 6. Germline loops: CDR1 SQVTM, CDR2 ANQGSEA. There are 13 residues in the CDR3. The CDR3 here is CSGTGGANYGYTF. The CDR3 DNA sequence: TGCAGCGGGACAGGGGGCGCGAATTATGGCTACACCTTC.

Note on this clonotype: A much more abundant neighbour one base away suggests this may be a read error. The gene calls are TRBV12-3 or TRBV12-4 and TRBJ1-2; TRBD1 might be the D (6 bases). The V and J ends lost 1 base and 6 bases respectively, with 9 bases between them. This CDR3 comprises 13 residues. This CDR3 is CASSLEGGHGYTF. Here the CDR3 DNA reads TGTGCCAGCAGTTTAGAGGGGGGCCATGGCTACACCTTC.